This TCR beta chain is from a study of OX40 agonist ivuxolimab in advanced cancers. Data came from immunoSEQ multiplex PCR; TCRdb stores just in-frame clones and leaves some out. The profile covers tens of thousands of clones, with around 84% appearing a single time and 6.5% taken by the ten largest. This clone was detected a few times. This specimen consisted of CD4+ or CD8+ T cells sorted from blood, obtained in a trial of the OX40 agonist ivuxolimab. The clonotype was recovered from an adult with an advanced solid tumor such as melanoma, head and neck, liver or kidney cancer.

CDR3 bases: TGCGCCAGCAGCTTGTCGAGCGGGGGGACCTACGAGCAGTACTTC. This codes for CASSLSSGGTYEQYF. The chain combines TRBV5-1 with TRBJ2-7, with TRBD2 matching over 9 bases. V gave up 1 base and J gave up 2 bases; unmatched junction bases: 4. Germline CDR1 is SGHRS and CDR2 is YFSETQ. CDR3 size: 15 residues.